This T cell receptor beta chain was profiled in a study of control samples from healthy donors and cancer patients. Sequencing used immunoSEQ multiplex PCR; TCRdb keeps in-frame clones, though not all of them. The table includes 65,000 to 85,000 clones, approximately 88% detected once. V lost 8 bases to trimming and J lost 5 bases, with 14 bases between them. CDR3 length: 13 residues. In germline, CDR1 is SGHTA, CDR2 FQGNSA. J is TRBJ2-3 and V is TRBV7-2, with a weak D call TRBD2 (5 bases). The source is a woman aged 45-60 years with colorectal cancer. Sequencing was done on a sample of PBMCs. The CDR3 reads CASGVPGKDTQYF. CDR3 bases: TGTGCCAGCGGCGTCCCCGGGAAAGATACGCAGTATTTT.